Each of the 25 T cell receptor beta chains below was sequenced from the same sample in a study of shared clonotypes between healthy human individuals. The assay was immunoSEQ multiplex PCR, and TCRdb's table has in-frame clones only and misses some. Of some 2 million clones listed, 85% to 95% are singletons. CD45RO-negative, CCR7-selected cells formed the naive CD8 fraction, which excluded terminally differentiated effector memory CD45RA+ cells. Sequencing was carried out using naive CD8+ T cells sorted from blood. These receptors were obtained from a man aged 18 to 30 in good health.

This clone was counted once. The chain combines TRBV6-1 with TRBJ2-1, with unresolved D. Trimming cost V 0 bases and J 9 bases, with 15 bases left between them. The V gene's germline CDR1 is MNHNS and CDR2 SASEGT. This CDR3 is built from 15 residues. The CDR3 DNA is TGTGCCAGCAGTGAAGCATTCGGTATGGGCGGTGAGCAGTTCTTC. It translates to CASSEAFGMGGEQFF.

This chain uses TRBV18 with TRBJ2-3; 12 bases are shared with TRBD2. CDR3 length equals 17 residues. From germline, CDR1 is KGHSH and CDR2 LQKENI. Trimming took 4 bases from V and 2 from J; bases not matched to a gene: 7. CDR3 DNA: TGTGCCAGCTCACAGCAACTAGCGGGGGGCCCCACAGATACGCAGTATTTT. Its protein is CASSQQLAGGPTDTQYF.

The chain combines TRBV5-4 with TRBJ1-3, with TRBD1 as a possible D gene (6 bases). Germline CDR1 reads SGHNT; CDR2 reads YYREEE (reference sequence). V was cut by 4 bases and J by 0 bases, with 14 bases left in between. This CDR3 has 16 residues. CDR3 in amino acids: CASSVGQLDSGNTIYF. The CDR3 region has the DNA TGTGCCAGCAGCGTTGGACAGCTGGACTCTGGAAACACCATATATTTT.

This chain joins TRBV10-3 and TRBJ2-3, with 12 positions matching TRBD2. The germline gives CDR1 ENHRY, CDR2 SYGVKD. The CDR3 contains 14 residues. With V trimmed by 11 bases and J by 3 bases, 6 bases remained unmatched. The CDR3 DNA sequence: TGTGCCCTAAGACTAGCGGGAGAAACAGATACGCAGTATTTT. This gives the protein CALRLAGETDTQYF.

Here the CDR3 DNA reads TGTGCCAGCAGCCAAGATCTTGAAGCAGTAGGAAAACTGTTTTTT. Protein: CASSQDLEAVGKLFF. The chain carries TRBV4-2 and TRBJ1-4; D uncertain. Germline V gene sequence: CDR1 LGHNA, CDR2 YNFKEQ. Trimming left V 0 bases short and J 10 bases short, with 15 bases between. The CDR3 is 15 residues long.

The V and J genes are TRBV27 and TRBJ2-2; no clear D. The V gene lost 8 bases and the J gene lost 7 bases, with 14 bases spanning the gap. The CDR3 totals 13 residues. Germline V gene data show CDR1 as MNHEY and CDR2 as SMNVEV (reference sequence). The DNA for the CDR3 is TGTGCCAGCTTGGGCAGCGACGGCGGGGAGCTGTTTTTT. It encodes CASLGSDGGELFF.

This chain uses TRBV2 with TRBJ2-2; D possibly uses TRBD1 or TRBD2 (5 bases each). The V and J ends lost 6 bases and 5 bases respectively, with 28 bases between them. The CDR3 totals 19 residues. Germline V gene data show CDR1 as SNHLY and CDR2 as FYNNEI. CDR3 sequence: CASSDPGSWGNLATGELFF. The DNA for the CDR3 is TGTGCCAGCAGCGACCCGGGGTCTTGGGGGAACCTCGCGACCGGGGAGCTGTTTTTT. Using reference TRBV2 and TRBJ2-2 for the parts outside the CDR3, the full variable domain is EPEVTQTPSHQVTQMGQEVILRCVPISNHLYFYWYRQILGQKVEFLVSFYNNEISEKSEIFDDQFSVERPDGSNFTLKIRSTKLEDSAMYFCASSDPGSWGNLATGELFFGEGSRLTVL.

The chain recombines TRBV5-6 with TRBJ2-1, with 11 bases identical to TRBD2. The V gene end was trimmed by 4 bases and the J gene end by 4 bases; junction bases not matched to a gene: 7. This CDR3 spans 16 amino acids. Germline lookup yields CDR1 SGHDT and CDR2 YYEEEE. Written as DNA, the CDR3 is TGTGCCAGCAGCCCGGGGGCTAGCGGGAGGTACAATGAGCAGTTCTTC. It codes for CASSPGASGRYNEQFF.

The rearrangement joins TRBV14 to TRBJ2-7, with D perhaps given as TRBD1 or TRBD2 (6 bases each). Germline CDR1 reads SGHDN; CDR2 reads FVKESK. CDR3 length equals 15 residues. V was trimmed by 4 bases and J by 2 bases, leaving 15 bases between them. The DNA for the CDR3 is TGTGCCAGCAGCCCTGGACAGCGCGGGGCCTACGAGCAGTACTTC. This gives the protein CASSPGQRGAYEQYF.

This clone was picked up a small number of times. The chain combines TRBV5-1 with TRBJ2-7; tentatively, D is TRBD2 (6 bases). This CDR3 has 16 amino acids. Trimming shortened V by 7 bases and J by 5 bases, and 25 bases separated the two germline ends. In germline, CDR1 is SGHRS, CDR2 YFSETQ. CDR3 protein: CASGFEAGGVIDEQYF. The DNA of the CDR3 is TGCGCCAGCGGATTCGAGGCCGGAGGGGTCATCGACGAGCAGTACTTC.

Comments on this clone: The same CDR3 is also encoded by other DNA sequences in this sample. The chain carries TRBV27 and TRBJ2-7; weak D call: TRBD2 (5 bases). The CDR3 spans 13 residues. With 4 bases removed from V and 1 base from J, the gap between germline ends came to 8 bases. CDR1 MNHEY and CDR2 SMNVEV come from the germline V gene (reference sequence). The CDR3 loop reads CASSYRGSYEQYF. The CDR3 DNA reads TGTGCCAGCAGTTATCGGGGTTCCTACGAGCAGTACTTC.

A remark on this clone: At one end the junction does not follow the germline gene, possibly because of a read error. CDR3 sequence reads: CAWSDPRGSFAF. CDR3 nucleotides: TGTGCCTGGAGTGACCCTAGGGGTTCCTTTGCCTTT. The chain recombines TRBV30 with TRBJ1-6; TRBD1 might be the D (5 bases). The length of the CDR3 is 12 residues. The germline CDR1 and CDR2 sequences are GTSNPN and SVGIG (reference sequence).

This clone was counted between two and nine times. The V call is TRBV19, the J call TRBJ1-5; tentative D call: TRBD1 (6 bases). The V and J ends lost 7 bases and 4 bases respectively, with 17 bases between them. Germline-derived CDR1 and CDR2 are LNHDA and SQIVND (reference sequence). The CDR3 is made up of 15 amino acids. The CDR3, as DNA: TGTGCCAGTAAACTCCTCCTACAGGGAAATCAGCCCCAGCATTTT. It specifies CASKLLLQGNQPQHF.

The V call is TRBV7-6, the J call TRBJ2-2; no reliable D call. This CDR3 contains 14 residues. The germline V gene encodes CDR1 SGHVS and CDR2 FNYEAQ. V was shortened by 2 bases and J by 3 bases, with 7 bases between the two germline ends. The CDR3 DNA sequence: TGTGCCAGCAGCTTATCGGCACACACCGGGGAGCTGTTTTTT. It specifies CASSLSAHTGELFF.

The rearrangement joins TRBV4-3 to TRBJ2-1, with D perhaps assigned TRBD1 or TRBD2 (6 bases each). Deletions cut 0 bases from V and 6 bases from J, with 12 bases between. In germline, CDR1 is LGHNA, CDR2 YSLEER. CDR3 length equals 15 residues. The CDR3 coding sequence is TGCGCCAGCAGCCAAGAGTCGGGGGCTGGCAATGAGCAGTTCTTC. Its protein is CASSQESGAGNEQFF.

The V gene is TRBV10-2, the J gene TRBJ1-1, with a weak D call TRBD1 (5 bases). CDR1 and CDR2 from the germline V gene are WSHSY and SAAADI. The CDR3 loop spans 14 amino acids. The germline V and J ends were trimmed by 4 bases and 3 bases, with 12 bases remaining between them. For the CDR3, the DNA is TGCGCCAGCAGTGGGGACGGGAGGGACACTGAAGCTTTCTTT. It codes for CASSGDGRDTEAFF.

With respect to this clone: The same CDR3 arises from other DNA sequences in this sample as well. The chain combines TRBV4-1 with TRBJ2-7, with 9 bases identical to TRBD1. The trim removed 0 bases at V and 1 base at J, leaving 1 base unmatched. CDR3 length equals 15 residues. Germline values: CDR1 MGHRA, CDR2 YSYEKL. The CDR3 DNA reads as TGCGCCAGCAGCCAAGAGACAGGGGGTTCCTACGAGCAGTACTTC. Protein product: CASSQETGGSYEQYF.

The V gene is TRBV4-2, the J gene TRBJ1-2; no definite D call. Germline CDR1 and CDR2: LGHNA and YNFKEQ. The CDR3 contains 17 residues. With 4 bases removed from V and 1 base from J, the gap between germline ends came to 19 bases. The CDR3: CASSLSRGAGVNYGYTF. CDR3 sequence (DNA): TGTGCCAGCAGCCTAAGTAGAGGAGCAGGAGTTAACTATGGCTACACCTTC.

Here the CDR3 DNA reads TGTGCCAGCAGCTTAGGATGGGACAGGAGCTCCTATAATTCACCCCTCCACTTT. Translating gives CASSLGWDRSSYNSPLHF. This chain connects TRBV7-8 to TRBJ1-6; TRBD1 matches 8 bases. With 1 base clipped from V and 0 bases from J, the junction kept 5 bases outside the gene matches. CDR1 and CDR2 from the germline V gene are SGHVS and FQNEAQ. The CDR3 loop spans 18 amino acids.

The CDR3 sequence is CASSEAVGQITDTQYF. CDR3 sequence (DNA): TGTGCCAGCAGTGAAGCGGTCGGGCAGATCACAGATACGCAGTATTTT. V is TRBV6-1 and J is TRBJ2-3; D call uncertain. The length of the CDR3 is 16 residues. Germline values: CDR1 MNHNS, CDR2 SASEGT. V gave up 0 bases and J gave up 2 bases, with 12 bases separating them.

This chain uses TRBV15 with TRBJ2-1; D is unclear. This CDR3 comprises 14 residues. Germline V CDR1 and CDR2: LNHNV, YYDKDF (reference sequence). The V gene lost 4 bases and the J gene lost 5 bases, with 12 bases spanning the gap. CDR3 amino acids: CATSIGSENNEQFF. CDR3 coding DNA: TGTGCCACCAGCATAGGGTCGGAAAACAATGAGCAGTTCTTC.

The V call is TRBV19, the J call TRBJ1-4; tentative D call: TRBD1 (6 bases). The length of the CDR3 is 17 residues. The germline V gene encodes CDR1 LNHDA and CDR2 SQIVND (reference sequence). V lost 3 bases and J lost 3, with 17 bases in between. The CDR3 reads CASSIGTGLSANEKLFF. CDR3 sequence (DNA): TGTGCCAGTAGTATTGGTACAGGGTTGTCGGCTAATGAAAAACTGTTTTTT.

This chain joins TRBV13 and TRBJ2-5; perhaps TRBD2 as D (5 bases). Trimming cost V 2 bases and J 3 bases, with 13 bases left between them. CDR1 PRHDT and CDR2 FYEKMQ come from the germline V gene (reference sequence). This CDR3 contains 15 residues. The CDR3 coding sequence is TGTGCCAGCAGCTTACGTGATAGCGAGAAAGAGACCCAGTACTTC. As protein: CASSLRDSEKETQYF.

The chain couples TRBV7-9 to TRBJ1-2; 10 nucleotides align to TRBD1. Germline CDR1 reads SEHNR; CDR2 reads FQNEAQ (reference sequence). Trimming took 4 bases from V and 0 from J; bases not matched to a gene: 8. The CDR3 sequence is 17 residues long. The DNA for the CDR3 is TGTGCCAGCAGCTCCCCAGAGGACAGGGGGGCTAACTATGGCTACACCTTC. Protein sequence: CASSSPEDRGANYGYTF.

The chain links TRBV7-6 to TRBJ2-2, with a weak D call TRBD2 (6 bases). V dropped 1 base and J dropped 5 bases, with 11 bases sitting between them. There are 15 residues in the CDR3. Germline V CDR1 and CDR2: SGHVS, FNYEAQ. The CDR3 region has the DNA TGTGCCAGCAGCTTAGGTTCGGGGGTGACCGGGGAGCTGTTTTTT. It translates to CASSLGSGVTGELFF.